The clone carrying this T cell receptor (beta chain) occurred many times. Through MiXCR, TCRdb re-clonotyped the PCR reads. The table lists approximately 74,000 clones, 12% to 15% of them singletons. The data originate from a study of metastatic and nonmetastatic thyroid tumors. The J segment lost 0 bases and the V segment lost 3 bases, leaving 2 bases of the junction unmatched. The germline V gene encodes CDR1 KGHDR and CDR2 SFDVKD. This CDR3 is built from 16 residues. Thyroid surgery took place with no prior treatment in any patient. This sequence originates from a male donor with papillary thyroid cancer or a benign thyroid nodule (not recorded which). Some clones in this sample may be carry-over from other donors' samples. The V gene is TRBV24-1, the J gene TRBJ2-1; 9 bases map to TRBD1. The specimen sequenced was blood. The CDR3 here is CATSDPTGGSYNEQFF. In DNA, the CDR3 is TGTGCCACCAGTGATCCGACAGGGGGCTCCTACAATGAGCAGTTCTTC.